What follows are 26 T cell receptor beta chains derived from one specimen sequenced in a study of T cell changes during pregnancy in multiple sclerosis. Measured with immunoSEQ multiplex PCR; TCRdb has only the in-frame clones, and not every one. Here the sample spans 85,000 to 90,000 clones, roughly 90% being singletons. This sample comprised peripheral blood, obtained in the first trimester of pregnancy. Receptor source: a female donor in good health, enrolled as a control in a pregnancy study.

The DNA of the CDR3 is TGTGCCAGCAGCCCCGGAGGCGAAAAACTGTTTTTT. Amino acid sequence: CASSPGGEKLFF. The chain couples TRBV7-9 to TRBJ1-4, with D uncertain. V was shortened by 5 bases and J by 8 bases, with 9 bases between the two germline ends. The CDR3 is 12 residues long. Germline CDR1 and CDR2: SEHNR and FQNEAQ (reference sequence).

V and J are TRBV7-2 and TRBJ2-3; 8 bases agree with TRBD2. Losses at the gene ends were 2 bases for V and 12 bases for J; bases not matched to a gene: 13. The germline V gene encodes CDR1 SGHTA and CDR2 FQGNSA. CDR3 length: 15 amino acids. The CDR3 loop is CASSLQAISGGLQYF. For the CDR3, the DNA is TGTGCCAGCAGCTTACAGGCGATATCGGGGGGGCTTCAGTATTTT. Based on the CDR3 plus reference TRBV7-2 and TRBJ2-3, the full variable domain is GAGVSQSPSNKVTEKGKDVELRCDPISGHTALYWYRQSLGQGLEFLIYFQGNSAPDKSGLPSDRFSAERTGGSVSTLTIQRTQQEDSAVYLCASSLQAISGGLQYFGPGTRLTVL.

As DNA, the CDR3 is TGTGCCAGCAGCGAGCGACTAGCGGGGGGCACCGGGGAGCTGTTTTTT. It is translated as CASSERLAGGTGELFF. V gene TRBV9 combines with J gene TRBJ2-2, with 13 bases lining up with TRBD2. Trimming cost V 3 bases and J 4 bases; bases outside gene matches: 3. The CDR3 extends over 16 amino acids. Germline V CDR1 and CDR2: SGDLS, YYNGEE.

The gene calls are TRBV18 and TRBJ1-2; possibly TRBD1 for D (5 bases). V was pared by 4 bases and J by 5 bases, with 20 bases between. Per germline, CDR1 KGHSH and CDR2 LQKENI. The length of the CDR3 is 16 residues. In nucleotides, the CDR3 is TGTGCCAGCTCACTGACCCAACGAGACAGCATGTATGGCTACACCTTC. Translation gives CASSLTQRDSMYGYTF.

The V call is TRBV6-1, the J call TRBJ2-7; possible D gene TRBD1, 6 bases. Per germline, CDR1 MNHNS and CDR2 SASEGT. This CDR3 has 13 amino acids. The V end was cut by 5 bases, the J end by 4 bases, with 12 bases between. Written as DNA, the CDR3 is TGTGCCAGCAGTAGACAGGTGGGATACGAGCAGTACTTC. It encodes CASSRQVGYEQYF.

The V call is TRBV4-1, the J call TRBJ1-5, with 7 nucleotides matching TRBD1. The CDR3 is 13 residues long. The germline CDR1 and CDR2 sequences are MGHRA and YSYEKL. V shed 8 bases and J 7 bases; nucleotides not matched to a gene: 8. The CDR3 DNA follows: TGCGCCAGCGCGAGGGGGCTGAGCCAGCCCCAGCATTTT. It translates to CASARGLSQPQHF.

The gene calls are TRBV27 and TRBJ1-6; 7 bases line up with TRBD1. V was clipped by 5 bases and J by 5 bases; unmatched bases: 3. The CDR3 runs to 14 residues. Germline V gene sequence: CDR1 MNHEY, CDR2 SMNVEV (reference sequence). The CDR3 DNA is TGTGCCAGCAGTGTGACAGGGAATAATTCACCCCTCCACTTT. This sequence encodes CASSVTGNNSPLHF.

The chain carries TRBV6-1 and TRBJ2-5; no clear D gene. Germline V gene data show CDR1 as MNHNS and CDR2 as SASEGT. Trimming left V 3 bases short and J 5 bases short, with 10 bases between. The CDR3 is 13 residues long. The CDR3 nucleotides are TGTGCCAGCAGTGACCCCCCCGGGGAGACCCAGTACTTC. Its protein product is CASSDPPGETQYF.

The V gene is TRBV6-6, the J gene TRBJ1-1, with 11 bases identical to TRBD1. The J segment lost 3 bases and the V segment lost 5 bases, leaving 2 bases of the junction unmatched. The CDR3 is 14 residues long. Germline V gene data show CDR1 as MNHNY and CDR2 as SVGAGI (reference sequence). CDR3 residues: CASSRDRGYTEAFF. The DNA for the CDR3 is TGTGCCAGCAGTCGGGACAGGGGGTACACTGAAGCTTTCTTT.

This chain links TRBV2 with TRBJ2-2, with D possibly matching TRBD2 (6 bases). CDR3 length: 15 amino acids. Germline V gene sequence: CDR1 SNHLY, CDR2 FYNNEI. The V end lost 5 bases, the J end lost 5 bases, and 15 bases lay between the germline ends. The chain's CDR3 is CASSLIDRGTGELFF. In nucleotides, the CDR3 is TGTGCCAGCAGTTTAATCGACCGGGGGACCGGGGAGCTGTTTTTT.

The chain links TRBV4-3 to TRBJ2-5; 13 bases fit TRBD2. There are 14 residues in the CDR3. The V gene end was trimmed by 0 bases and the J gene end by 13 bases; junction bases not matched to a gene: 5. CDR1 is LGHNA and CDR2 is YSLEER in the germline V gene. CDR3 sequence: CASSQDQGLAGPYF. As DNA, the CDR3 is TGCGCCAGCAGCCAAGATCAGGGACTAGCGGGGCCGTACTTC.

The V gene is TRBV27, the J gene TRBJ1-2; 8 bases line up with TRBD1. Germline loops: CDR1 MNHEY, CDR2 SMNVEV (reference sequence). V gave up 6 bases and J gave up 7 bases; unmatched junction bases: 10. There are 14 residues in the CDR3. CDR3 sequence: CASSRPGGLGGYTF. The CDR3 DNA reads as TGTGCCAGCAGCCGCCCAGGGGGCTTGGGTGGCTACACCTTC.

This sequence joins TRBV2 and TRBJ1-6, with 7 bases identical to TRBD1. CDR1 and CDR2 from the germline V gene are SNHLY and FYNNEI. Losses at the gene ends were 9 bases for V and 6 bases for J; bases not matched to a gene: 8. This CDR3 has 14 amino acids. The CDR3 sequence: CASTVDRVNSPLHF. CDR3 DNA sequence: TGTGCCAGTACCGTAGACAGGGTTAATTCACCCCTCCACTTT.

This chain uses TRBV30 with TRBJ1-6; 8 bases map to TRBD1. There are 15 residues in the CDR3. Germline-derived CDR1 and CDR2 are GTSNPN and SVGIG (reference sequence). The V segment lost 2 bases and the J segment 10 bases; nucleotides outside the gene matches: 10. The CDR3 nucleotides are TGTGCCTGGAGTACGCCCGGACAGGGTCGATCACCCCTCCACTTT. Its protein is CAWSTPGQGRSPLHF.

V usage is TRBV4-3 and J usage is TRBJ1-4, with 11 bases that match TRBD1. This CDR3 is 15 amino acids long. Trimming cost V 5 bases and J 7 bases; bases outside gene matches: 6. The germline V gene encodes CDR1 LGHNA and CDR2 YSLEER. The CDR3 nucleotides are TGCGCCAGCAGCTACGGACAGGGGGCCGCTGAAAAACTGTTTTTT. The encoded protein is CASSYGQGAAEKLFF.

This clone was observed a single time. The chain couples TRBV28 to TRBJ1-4; TRBD1 matches at 10 bases. Germline V CDR1 and CDR2: MDHEN, SYDVKM. CDR3 length equals 12 residues. CDR3 bases: TGTGCGTCCGGGACAGGGGCTGAAAAACTGTTTTTT. Protein product: CASGTGAEKLFF. The full variable domain, rest sourced from reference TRBV28 and TRBJ1-4, is DVKVTQSSRYLVKRTGEKVFLECVQDMDHENMFWYRQDPGLGLRLIYFSYDVKMKEKGDIPEGYSVSREKKERFSLILESASTNQTSMYLCASGTGAEKLFFGSGTQLSVL.

The V and J genes are TRBV19 and TRBJ1-5; 7 positions agree with TRBD1. V dropped 5 bases and J dropped 6; count of bases not matched to a gene: 4. The CDR3 contains 13 residues. CDR1 is LNHDA, CDR2 SQIVND, per germline (reference sequence). Here the CDR3 reads CASSDRVSQPQHF. In DNA form, the CDR3 reads TGTGCCAGTAGTGACAGGGTATCTCAGCCCCAGCATTTT. Filled out from reference TRBV19 and TRBJ1-5, the complete variable domain reads DGGITQSPKYLFRKEGQNVTLSCEQNLNHDAMYWYRQDPGQGLRLIYYSQIVNDFQKGDIAEGYSVSREKKESFPLTVTSAQKNPTAFYLCASSDRVSQPQHFGDGTRLSIL.

This chain links TRBV7-9 with TRBJ2-2; D unclear. The CDR3 has 13 residues. V gave up 2 bases and J gave up 5 bases, with 6 bases separating them. The germline CDR1 and CDR2 sequences are SEHNR and FQNEAQ (reference sequence). The CDR3 loop reads CASSLTLTGELFF. CDR3 sequence (DNA): TGTGCCAGCAGCTTAACCCTAACCGGGGAGCTGTTTTTT.

The rearrangement uses TRBV27 and TRBJ1-1; TRBD1 aligns across 7 bases. The CDR3 totals 12 residues. Unmatched junction bases numbered 5, after V lost 5 bases and J lost 8 bases. Germline values: CDR1 MNHEY, CDR2 SMNVEV (reference sequence). CDR3 sequence (DNA): TGTGCCAGCAGTGACAGGGTCGTCGAAGCTTTCTTT. Its translation: CASSDRVVEAFF.

The rearrangement links TRBV11-2 to TRBJ2-1; tentative D call: TRBD2 (5 bases). The germline CDR1 and CDR2 sequences are SGHAT and FQNNGV. The CDR3 extends over 12 amino acids. V was pared by 5 bases and J by 6 bases, with 8 bases between. CDR3 region: CASSPGSNEQFF. The CDR3 bases are TGTGCCAGCAGCCCTGGGAGCAATGAGCAGTTCTTC. Full variable domain (rest looked up from reference TRBV11-2 and TRBJ2-1): EAGVAQSPRYKIIEKRQSVAFWCNPISGHATLYWYQQILGQGPKLLIQFQNNGVVDDSQLPKDRFSAERLKGVDSTLKIQPAKLEDSAVYLCASSPGSNEQFFGPGTRLTVL.

As DNA, the CDR3 is TGTGCCAGCAGTTCGACGACAGGGTTCGTTCAGCCCCAGCATTTT. Protein sequence: CASSSTTGFVQPQHF. V is TRBV27 and J is TRBJ1-5; TRBD1 aligns across 7 bases. With 4 bases clipped from V and 6 bases from J, the junction kept 9 bases outside the gene matches. This CDR3 is 15 amino acids long. Germline CDR1 and CDR2: MNHEY and SMNVEV (reference sequence).

V is TRBV9 and J is TRBJ1-1; D gene ambiguous. Germline assignment: CDR1 SGDLS and CDR2 YYNGEE. With 3 bases removed from V and 1 base from J, the gap between germline ends came to 10 bases. The CDR3 loop spans 14 amino acids. The CDR3 DNA sequence: TGTGCCAGCAGCGCGGAGGGAGGGAACACTGAAGCTTTCTTT. Its translation is CASSAEGGNTEAFF.

V usage is TRBV19 and J usage is TRBJ1-2; 7 nucleotides line up with TRBD1. Germline V gene sequence: CDR1 LNHDA, CDR2 SQIVND (reference sequence). The CDR3 consists of 14 residues. The V segment lost 7 bases and the J segment 3 bases; nucleotides outside the gene matches: 8. The CDR3 spells CASTIQGPDYGYTF. The CDR3, as DNA: TGTGCCAGTACCATACAGGGGCCTGACTATGGCTACACCTTC.

The rearrangement joins TRBV11-2 to TRBJ2-1; TRBD1 matches at 9 bases. Germline V gene sequence: CDR1 SGHAT, CDR2 FQNNGV. V gave up 7 bases and J gave up 6 bases; unmatched junction bases: 10. The length of the CDR3 is 15 residues. The CDR3 reads CASTRMDRGANEQFF. In DNA, the CDR3 is TGTGCCAGCACCAGAATGGACAGGGGAGCCAATGAGCAGTTCTTC.

This chain connects TRBV7-9 to TRBJ2-2, with 9 nucleotides matching TRBD1. Germline assignment: CDR1 SEHNR and CDR2 FQNEAQ (reference sequence). This CDR3 comprises 15 residues. The trim removed 4 bases at V and 4 bases at J, leaving 4 bases unmatched. CDR3 in amino acids: CASSSRQGGTGELFF. The CDR3 nucleotides are TGTGCCAGCAGCTCTCGACAGGGGGGCACCGGGGAGCTGTTTTTT. The full variable domain, with the rest looked up from reference TRBV7-9 and TRBJ2-2, is DTGVSQNPRHKITKRGQNVTFRCDPISEHNRLYWYRQTLGQGPEFLTYFQNEAQLEKSRLLSDRFSAERPKGSFSTLEIQRTEQGDSAMYLCASSSRQGGTGELFFGEGSRLTVL.

The chain links TRBV4-3 to TRBJ1-1; 9 bases fit TRBD1. The CDR3 loop spans 15 amino acids. CDR1 and CDR2 from the germline V gene are LGHNA and YSLEER. J lost 5 bases, V lost 2 bases, and 6 bases had no gene match. CDR3 nucleotide sequence: TGCGCCAGCAGCCAAACCAACAGGGGGCTAACTGAAGCTTTCTTT. It yields the protein CASSQTNRGLTEAFF.